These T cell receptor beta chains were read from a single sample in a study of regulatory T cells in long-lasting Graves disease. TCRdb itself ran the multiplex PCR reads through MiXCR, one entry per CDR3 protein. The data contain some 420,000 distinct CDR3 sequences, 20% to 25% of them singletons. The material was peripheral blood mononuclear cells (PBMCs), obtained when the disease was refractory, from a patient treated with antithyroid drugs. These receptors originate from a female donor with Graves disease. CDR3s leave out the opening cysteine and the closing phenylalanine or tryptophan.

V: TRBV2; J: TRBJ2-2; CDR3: ASSVATSGRYTGELL
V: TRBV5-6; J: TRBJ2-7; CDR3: ASSLLQGRHEQY
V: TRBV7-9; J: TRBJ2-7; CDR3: ASSLAAGQGLSEQY
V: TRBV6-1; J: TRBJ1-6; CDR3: ASREGGRSPLH
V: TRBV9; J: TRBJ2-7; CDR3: ASSPPSGSSYEQY
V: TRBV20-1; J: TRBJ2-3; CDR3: SALGGGTDTQY
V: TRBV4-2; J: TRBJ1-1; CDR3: ASSQIQGADTEAF
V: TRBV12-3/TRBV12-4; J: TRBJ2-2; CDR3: ASSPPQNTGELF
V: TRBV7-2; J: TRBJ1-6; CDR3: ASSLVQGLNSPLH
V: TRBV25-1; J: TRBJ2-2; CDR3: ASSEPGFGGELF
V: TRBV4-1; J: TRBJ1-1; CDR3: ASMPRGGLSEAF
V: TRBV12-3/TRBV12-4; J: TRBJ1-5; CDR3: ASQRGDRPQH
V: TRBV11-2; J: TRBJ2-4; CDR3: ASSSRLEGLAKNIQY
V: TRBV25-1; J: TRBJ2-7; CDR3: ASSGEPGQGATYEQY
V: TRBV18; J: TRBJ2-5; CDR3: ASSPGRNQETQY
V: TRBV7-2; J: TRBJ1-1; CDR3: ASSSPQSLNTEAF
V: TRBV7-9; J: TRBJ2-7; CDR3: ASSSGDSAYEQY
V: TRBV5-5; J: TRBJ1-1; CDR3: ASSLADGTEAF
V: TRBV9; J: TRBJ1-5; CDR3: ASSGRDNNQPQH
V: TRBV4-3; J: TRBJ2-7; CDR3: ASSQGDRGYEQY